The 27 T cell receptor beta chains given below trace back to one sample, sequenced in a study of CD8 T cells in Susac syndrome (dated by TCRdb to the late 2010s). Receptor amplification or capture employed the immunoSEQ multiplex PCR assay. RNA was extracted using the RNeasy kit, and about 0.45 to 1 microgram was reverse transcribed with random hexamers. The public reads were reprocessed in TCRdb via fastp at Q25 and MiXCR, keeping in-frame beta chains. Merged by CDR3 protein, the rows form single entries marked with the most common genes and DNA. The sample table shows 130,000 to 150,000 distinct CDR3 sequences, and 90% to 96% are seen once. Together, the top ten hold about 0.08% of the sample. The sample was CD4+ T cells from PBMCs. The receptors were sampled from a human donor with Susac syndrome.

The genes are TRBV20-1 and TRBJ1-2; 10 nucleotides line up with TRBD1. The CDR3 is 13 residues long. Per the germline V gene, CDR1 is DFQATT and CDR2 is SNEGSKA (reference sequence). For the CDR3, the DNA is TGCAGGACAGGGGGCGAGTCTAACTATGGCTACACCTTC. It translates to CRTGGESNYGYTF.

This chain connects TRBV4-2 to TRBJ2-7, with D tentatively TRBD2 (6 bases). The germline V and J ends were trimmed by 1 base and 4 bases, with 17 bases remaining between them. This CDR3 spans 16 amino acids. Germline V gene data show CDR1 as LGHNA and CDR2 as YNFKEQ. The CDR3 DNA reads TGTGCCAGCAGCCAAGGTCTGGGGGACTCTCGGTACGAGCAGTACTTC. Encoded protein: CASSQGLGDSRYEQYF.

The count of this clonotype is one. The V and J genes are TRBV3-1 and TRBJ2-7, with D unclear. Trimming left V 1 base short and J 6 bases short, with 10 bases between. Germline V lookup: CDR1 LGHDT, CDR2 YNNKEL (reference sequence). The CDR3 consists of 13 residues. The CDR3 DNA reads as TGTGCCAGCAGCCAAGTGAGTGGTATCGAGCAGTACTTC. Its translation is CASSQVSGIEQYF.

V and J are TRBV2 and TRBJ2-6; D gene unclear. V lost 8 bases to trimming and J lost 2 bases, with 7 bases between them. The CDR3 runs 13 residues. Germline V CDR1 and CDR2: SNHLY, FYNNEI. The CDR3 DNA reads TGTGCCAGCTCTCTGGCTGGGGCCAACGTCCTGACTTTC. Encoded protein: CASSLAGANVLTF.

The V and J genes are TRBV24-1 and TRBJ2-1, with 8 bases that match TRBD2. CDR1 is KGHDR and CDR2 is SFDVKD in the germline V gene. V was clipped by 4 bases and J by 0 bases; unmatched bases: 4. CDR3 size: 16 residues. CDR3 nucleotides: TGTGCCACCAGTGACCGTAGCGGGAACTCCTACAATGAGCAGTTCTTC. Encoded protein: CATSDRSGNSYNEQFF.

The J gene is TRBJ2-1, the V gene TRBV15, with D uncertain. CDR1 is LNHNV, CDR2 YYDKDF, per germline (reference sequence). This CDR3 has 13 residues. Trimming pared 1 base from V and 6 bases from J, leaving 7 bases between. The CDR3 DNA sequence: TGTGCCACCAGCAGAGGACTTTCCAATGAGCAGTTCTTC. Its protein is CATSRGLSNEQFF.

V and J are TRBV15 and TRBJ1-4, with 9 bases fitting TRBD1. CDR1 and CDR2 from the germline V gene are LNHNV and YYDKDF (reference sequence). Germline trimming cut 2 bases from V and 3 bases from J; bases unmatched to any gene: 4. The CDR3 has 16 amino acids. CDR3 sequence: CATSRHGTGPNEKLFF. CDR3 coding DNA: TGTGCCACCAGCAGACACGGGACAGGGCCTAATGAAAAACTGTTTTTT.

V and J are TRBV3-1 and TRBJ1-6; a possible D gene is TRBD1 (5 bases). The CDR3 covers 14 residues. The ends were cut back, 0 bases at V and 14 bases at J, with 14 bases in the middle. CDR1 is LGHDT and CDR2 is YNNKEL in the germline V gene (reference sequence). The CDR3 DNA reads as TGTGCCAGCAGCCAAGAGGGGCGCTTCTCGGCCCTCCACTTT. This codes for CASSQEGRFSALHF.

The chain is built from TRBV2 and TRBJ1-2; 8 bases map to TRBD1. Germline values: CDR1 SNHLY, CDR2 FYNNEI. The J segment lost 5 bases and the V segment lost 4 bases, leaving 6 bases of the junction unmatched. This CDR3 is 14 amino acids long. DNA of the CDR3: TGTGCCAGCAGTGGTGGGACAGGCACGTATGGCTACACCTTC. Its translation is CASSGGTGTYGYTF.

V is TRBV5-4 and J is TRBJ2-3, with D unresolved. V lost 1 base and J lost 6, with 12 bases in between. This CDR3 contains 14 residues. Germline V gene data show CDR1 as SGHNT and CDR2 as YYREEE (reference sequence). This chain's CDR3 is CASSLYSSRDTQYF. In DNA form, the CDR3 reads TGTGCCAGCAGCTTGTATTCCTCCCGGGATACGCAGTATTTT.

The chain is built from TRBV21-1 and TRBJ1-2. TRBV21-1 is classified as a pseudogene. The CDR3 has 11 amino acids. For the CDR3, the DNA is TGTGCCAGCATCCTGAACTATGGCTACACCTTC. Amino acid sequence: CASILNYGYTF.

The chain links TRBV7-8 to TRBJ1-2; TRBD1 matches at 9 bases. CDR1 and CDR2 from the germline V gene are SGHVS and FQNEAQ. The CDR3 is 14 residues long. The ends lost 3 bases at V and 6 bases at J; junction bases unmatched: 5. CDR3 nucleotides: TGTGCCAGCAGCTTGGGACAGGGTCTCAATGGCTACACCTTC. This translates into CASSLGQGLNGYTF.

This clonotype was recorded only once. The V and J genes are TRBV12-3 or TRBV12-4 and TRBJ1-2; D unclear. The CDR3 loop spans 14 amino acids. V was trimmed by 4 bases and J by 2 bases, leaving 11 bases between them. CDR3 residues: CASSSSGRNYGYTF. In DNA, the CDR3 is TGTGCCAGCAGTTCATCTGGACGGAACTATGGCTACACCTTC.

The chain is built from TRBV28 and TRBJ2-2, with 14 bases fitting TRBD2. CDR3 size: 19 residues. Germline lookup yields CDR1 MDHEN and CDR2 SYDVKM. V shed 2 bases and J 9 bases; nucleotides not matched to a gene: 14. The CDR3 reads CASSLPPTSGRAGSRELFF. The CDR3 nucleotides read TGTGCCAGCAGTTTACCTCCGACTAGCGGGAGGGCGGGTTCTCGGGAGCTGTTTTTT.

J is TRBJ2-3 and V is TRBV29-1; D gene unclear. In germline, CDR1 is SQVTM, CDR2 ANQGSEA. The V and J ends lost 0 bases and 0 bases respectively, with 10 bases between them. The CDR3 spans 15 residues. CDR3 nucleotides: TGCAGCGTTGAAGATTGGGCCGGGAGCACAGATACGCAGTATTTT. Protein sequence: CSVEDWAGSTDTQYF.

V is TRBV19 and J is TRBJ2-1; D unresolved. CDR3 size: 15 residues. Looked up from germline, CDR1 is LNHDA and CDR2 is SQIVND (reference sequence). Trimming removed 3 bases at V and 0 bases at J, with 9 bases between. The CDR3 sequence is CASSIPGNSYNEQFF. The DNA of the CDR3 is TGTGCCAGTAGTATCCCCGGAAACTCCTACAATGAGCAGTTCTTC.

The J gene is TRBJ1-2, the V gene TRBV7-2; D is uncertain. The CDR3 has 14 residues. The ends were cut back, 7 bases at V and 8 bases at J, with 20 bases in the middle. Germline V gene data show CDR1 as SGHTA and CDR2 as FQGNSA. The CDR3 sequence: CASTPPTRNGGYTF. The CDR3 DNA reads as TGTGCCAGCACCCCTCCGACCAGGAACGGAGGCTACACCTTC.

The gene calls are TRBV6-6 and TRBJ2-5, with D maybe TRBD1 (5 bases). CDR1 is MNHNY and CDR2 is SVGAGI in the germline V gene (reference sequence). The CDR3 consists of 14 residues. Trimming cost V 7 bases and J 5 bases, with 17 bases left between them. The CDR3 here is CASTPDIIGETQYF. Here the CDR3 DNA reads TGTGCCAGCACCCCGGACATAATTGGTGAGACCCAGTACTTC.

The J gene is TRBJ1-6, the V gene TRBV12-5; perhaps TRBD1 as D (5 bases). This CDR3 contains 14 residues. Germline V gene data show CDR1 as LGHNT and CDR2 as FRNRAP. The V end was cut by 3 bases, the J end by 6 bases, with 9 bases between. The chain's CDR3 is CASGFNQGNSPLHF. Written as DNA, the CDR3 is TGTGCTAGTGGTTTTAACCAGGGTAATTCACCCCTCCACTTT.

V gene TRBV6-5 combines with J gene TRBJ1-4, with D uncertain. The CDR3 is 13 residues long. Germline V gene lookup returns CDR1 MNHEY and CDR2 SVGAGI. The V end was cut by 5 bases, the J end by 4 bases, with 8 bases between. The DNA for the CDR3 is TGTGCCAGCAGTCCGAACCTTAATGAAAAACTGTTTTTT. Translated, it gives CASSPNLNEKLFF.

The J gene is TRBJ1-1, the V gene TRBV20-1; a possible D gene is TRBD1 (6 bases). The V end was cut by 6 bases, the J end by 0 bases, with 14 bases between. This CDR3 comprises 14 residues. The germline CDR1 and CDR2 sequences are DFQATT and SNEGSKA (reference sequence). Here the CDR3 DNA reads TGCAGTGCAACTCGACAGGTCGTGAACACTGAAGCTTTCTTT. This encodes CSATRQVVNTEAFF.

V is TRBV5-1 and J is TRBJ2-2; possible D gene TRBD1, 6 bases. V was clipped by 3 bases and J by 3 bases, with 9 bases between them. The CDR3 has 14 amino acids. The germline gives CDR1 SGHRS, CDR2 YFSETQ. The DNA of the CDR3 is TGCGCCAGCAGCTACGACAGGCACACCGGGGAGCTGTTTTTT. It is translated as CASSYDRHTGELFF. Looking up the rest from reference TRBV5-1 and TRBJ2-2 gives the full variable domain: KAGVTQTPRYLIKTRGQQVTLSCSPISGHRSVSWYQQTPGQGLQFLFEYFSETQRNKGNFPGRFSGRQFSNSRSEMNVSTLELGDSALYLCASSYDRHTGELFFGEGSRLTVL.

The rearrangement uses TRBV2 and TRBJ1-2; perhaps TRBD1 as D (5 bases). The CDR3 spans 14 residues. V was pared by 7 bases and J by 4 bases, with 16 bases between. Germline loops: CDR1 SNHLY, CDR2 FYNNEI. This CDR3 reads CASTSPQGGYGYTF. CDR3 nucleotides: TGTGCCAGCACTTCACCTCAGGGTGGCTATGGCTACACCTTC.

DNA for the CDR3: TGTGCCAGTAGTATAGTTGGGGACCTAGCCAAAAACATTCAGTACTTC. Its translation: CASSIVGDLAKNIQYF. This chain links TRBV19 with TRBJ2-4; D possibly matches TRBD1 or TRBD2 (5 bases each). The CDR3 covers 16 residues. Trimming cost V 1 base and J 0 bases, with 10 bases left between them. Germline values: CDR1 LNHDA, CDR2 SQIVND (reference sequence).

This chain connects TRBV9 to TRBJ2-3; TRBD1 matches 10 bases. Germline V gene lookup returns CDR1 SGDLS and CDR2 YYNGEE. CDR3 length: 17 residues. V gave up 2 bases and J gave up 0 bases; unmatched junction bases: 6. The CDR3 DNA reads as TGTGCCAGCAGCGTTCGTCCGGGACAGGGGAGCACAGATACGCAGTATTTT. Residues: CASSVRPGQGSTDTQYF.

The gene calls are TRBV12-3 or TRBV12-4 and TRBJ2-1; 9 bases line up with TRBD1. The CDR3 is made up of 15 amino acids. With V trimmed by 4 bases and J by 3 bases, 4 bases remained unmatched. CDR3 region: CASSWGQGYYNEQFF. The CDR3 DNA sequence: TGTGCCAGCAGTTGGGGACAGGGTTACTACAATGAGCAGTTCTTC.

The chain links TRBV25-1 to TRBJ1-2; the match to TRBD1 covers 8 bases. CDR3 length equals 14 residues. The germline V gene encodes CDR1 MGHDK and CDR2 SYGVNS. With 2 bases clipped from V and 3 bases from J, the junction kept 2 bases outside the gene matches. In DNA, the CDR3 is TGTGCCAGCAGTGAACCGGGACAGGACTATGGCTACACCTTC. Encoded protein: CASSEPGQDYGYTF.